This TCR beta chain was found in a study of OX40 agonist ivuxolimab in advanced cancers. Study-wide findings and caveats: Both blood CD4+ and CD8+ T cells showed clonal growth by week 6 at 0.1 to 3.0 mg/kg.

Produced via immunoSEQ multiplex PCR; TCRdb's table is partial and in-frame only. There are 70,000 to 90,000 clones in the sample; about 88% occur only once, and approximately 0.4% lies in the top ten. Worth noting for this clone: Antigen: not known.

V was cut by 4 bases and J by 6 bases, with 12 bases left in between. Germline V gene data show CDR1 as SGHTA and CDR2 as FQGNSA. The CDR3 sequence is 13 residues long. The chain recombines TRBV7-2 with TRBJ1-2; D gene uncertain. This clonotype originated in an adult with an advanced solid tumor such as melanoma, head and neck, liver or kidney cancer. The specimen comprised CD4+ or CD8+ T cells sorted from blood, sampled in a trial of the OX40 agonist ivuxolimab. The CDR3 spells CASSSNSFNGYTF. Written as DNA, the CDR3 is TGTGCCAGCAGCTCTAACTCCTTTAATGGCTACACCTTC.